This T cell receptor beta chain was recorded in a study of T-cell memory formation after mild COVID-19. Study-level points and caveats: Researchers report contracting CD4+ clones mostly in CM and EM, with CD8+ clones in EMRA.

TCRdb fed the 5' RACE reads into MiXCR, producing one record per CDR3 protein. The sample has about 450,000 distinct CDR3 sequences, 20% to 30% seen once. Notes on this clonotype: Its antigen is not known.

CDR1 SNHLY and CDR2 FYNNEI come from the germline V gene. V was clipped by 2 bases and J by 6 bases, with 11 bases between them. The CDR3 is made up of 14 amino acids. This clonotype originated in an adult woman who had mild COVID-19 (a few samples of this study predate the infection). Cell type and time point are not known. The rearrangement links TRBV2 to TRBJ1-5; possible D gene TRBD1, 5 bases. Sequencing input: PBMCs or a T cell subset sorted from them (not recorded which). The CDR3 loop is CASSEQGTVQPQHF. The DNA for the CDR3 is TGTGCCAGCAGTGAACAGGGTACGGTTCAGCCCCAGCATTTT.